The present entry profiles one T cell receptor beta chain with its context. TCRdb's copy holds only in-frame clones and misses some; the assay was immunoSEQ multiplex PCR. The sample records tens of thousands of clones, roughly 88% being singletons. These data belong to a study of blood T cell repertoires in COVID-19. Overall study context: Acute-phase and convalescent COVID-19 samples originated in the United States, Italy and Spain.

The sample consisted of peripheral blood. The clonotype originates from an elderly man with acute or convalescent COVID-19.

The CDR3 sequence is CATWDREGTEAFF. The CDR3 DNA follows: TGTGCCACTTGGGACAGGGAAGGCACTGAAGCTTTCTTT. The chain has TRBV3-1 (or the pseudogene TRBV3-2) and TRBJ1-1, with 9 bases fitting TRBD1. V lost 10 bases to trimming and J lost 4 bases; unmatched junction nucleotides: 7. There are 13 residues in the CDR3. Germline-derived CDR1 and CDR2 are LGHDT and YNNKEL (reference sequence).